Each of the 25 T cell receptor beta chains below was sequenced from the same sample in a study of metastatic and nonmetastatic thyroid tumors. Thyroid surgery had not been preceded by any treatment in any patient. TCRdb used MiXCR to call clones anew from the PCR reads. The table shows fewer than 15,000 clones, with under 30% occurring only once. Sequencing was carried out using tumor tissue. The origin of the receptors is a female donor with papillary thyroid cancer or a benign thyroid nodule (not recorded which). Some clones in this sample may be carry-over from other donors' samples.

As to this clone: One end of the junction is discordant with germline, which a read error may explain. V gene TRBV3-1 combines with J gene TRBJ2-3; 9 bases align to TRBD2. This CDR3 spans 18 amino acids. CDR1 LGHDT and CDR2 YNNKEL come from the germline V gene (reference sequence). The CDR3 loop reads CASGQAWAGGVHPDTQYF. CDR3 nucleotide sequence: TGTGCCAGCGGCCAAGCGTGGGCGGGAGGGGTCCACCCAGATACGCAGTATTTT.

This clone was detected many times. The chain combines TRBV10-1 with TRBJ1-1, with a possible D match to TRBD1 (5 bases). Germline CDR1 is WNHNN and CDR2 is SYGVQD (reference sequence). The CDR3 extends over 16 amino acids. Deletions cut 0 bases from V and 0 bases from J, with 11 bases between. The CDR3 sequence: CASSESSKGLNTEAFF. The CDR3 nucleotides read TGCGCCAGCAGTGAGTCGAGTAAGGGGTTGAACACTGAAGCTTTCTTT.

This clone occurred a few times. The chain uses TRBV6-1 and TRBJ1-2; the D is unclear. V shed 6 bases and J shed 0 bases, with 8 bases lying between them. This CDR3 region has 13 residues. The germline gives CDR1 MNHNS, CDR2 SASEGT. This chain's CDR3 is CASRTWANYGYTF. CDR3 bases: TGTGCCAGCAGGACATGGGCTAACTATGGCTACACCTTC.

The chain links TRBV19 to TRBJ2-7; D remains unclear. The CDR3 covers 11 residues. V dropped 3 bases and J dropped 3 bases, with 3 bases sitting between them. From germline, CDR1 is LNHDA and CDR2 SQIVND (reference sequence). CDR3 region: CASSIGYEQYF. The CDR3 region has the DNA TGTGCCAGTAGTATTGGCTACGAGCAGTACTTC.

By its share, this clone is medium-sized. The V call is TRBV30, the J call TRBJ1-1; no clear D. V dropped 0 bases and J dropped 3 bases, with 14 bases sitting between them. Germline assignment: CDR1 GTSNPN and CDR2 SVGIG (reference sequence). The CDR3 is made up of 15 amino acids. The CDR3 DNA sequence: TGTGCCTGGAGTGTATTCGGTCAGCAAGACACTGAAGCTTTCTTT. Protein: CAWSVFGQQDTEAFF.

This clone was seen many times. The chain combines TRBV20-1 with TRBJ2-3; 10 bases align to TRBD2. The CDR3 loop spans 14 amino acids. V gave up 6 bases and J gave up 1 base; unmatched junction bases: 4. Germline values: CDR1 DFQATT, CDR2 SNEGSKA (reference sequence). Here the CDR3 DNA reads TGCAGTGCGCCCCTAGCGGGAGGCACAGATACGCAGTATTTT. It is translated as CSAPLAGGTDTQYF.

This clone was counted at least ten times. The chain has TRBV28 and TRBJ1-4, with a possible D match to TRBD1 (5 bases). Germline values: CDR1 MDHEN, CDR2 SYDVKM. Trimming pared 7 bases from V and 8 bases from J, leaving 11 bases between. This CDR3 spans 12 amino acids. The DNA for the CDR3 is TGTGCCAGCATGGTAAGACAGGAAAAACTGTTTTTT. It encodes CASMVRQEKLFF.

The chain couples TRBV5-1 to TRBJ1-2, with D perhaps matching TRBD1 (5 bases). With 4 bases removed from V and 6 bases from J, the gap between germline ends came to 19 bases. Germline V lookup: CDR1 SGHRS, CDR2 YFSETQ. The CDR3 is 15 amino acids. In DNA, the CDR3 is TGCGCCAGCAGCCAGGCAGGGCGGGGACTAAATGGCTACACCTTC. It codes for CASSQAGRGLNGYTF.

The table lists this clone with many counts. The same CDR3 arises from other DNA sequences in this sample as well. V is TRBV15 and J is TRBJ1-2; 10 nucleotides align to TRBD1. With V trimmed by 11 bases and J by 4 bases, 7 bases remained unmatched. Germline V CDR1 and CDR2: LNHNV, YYDKDF (reference sequence). CDR3 length equals 13 residues. The CDR3 nucleotides read TGTGCCTCGGGGACAGGGGTGACCTATGGCTACACCTTC. It yields the protein CASGTGVTYGYTF.

CDR3: CASIYLDGHYEQYF. CDR3 bases: TGTGCCAGCATATACCTGGACGGGCACTACGAGCAGTACTTC. This chain links TRBV6-1 with TRBJ2-7; the D is unclear. Trimming removed 7 bases at V and 3 bases at J, with 16 bases between. From germline, CDR1 is MNHNS and CDR2 SASEGT. The CDR3 is made up of 14 amino acids.

This clone appeared many times. This chain links TRBV28 with TRBJ1-5; D might be TRBD1 (6 bases). Trimming cost V 7 bases and J 11 bases, with 15 bases left between them. This CDR3 has 12 amino acids. CDR1 and CDR2 (germline): MDHEN, SYDVKM. Here the CDR3 DNA reads TGTGCCAGCAACTTCGAAGGGGGAGCCCAGCATTTT. Its translation is CASNFEGGAQHF.

The chain has TRBV11-3 and TRBJ2-7; 7 positions match TRBD1. The CDR3 loop spans 14 amino acids. Losses at the gene ends were 6 bases for V and 3 bases for J; bases not matched to a gene: 8. Germline V lookup: CDR1 SGHNT, CDR2 YENEEA. The DNA for the CDR3 is TGTGCCAGCAGTTTGGAGCAGGGGGACTACGAGCAGTACTTC. Its protein product is CASSLEQGDYEQYF.

The sample holds many counts of this clone. This chain uses TRBV7-2 with TRBJ1-5; TRBD1 is a possible D gene (6 bases). The CDR3 is 12 amino acids. V lost 6 bases and J 13 bases, leaving 16 bases between the germline ends. Looked up from germline, CDR1 is SGHTA and CDR2 is FQGNSA. CDR3 loop: CASRPDQGTQHF. CDR3 DNA: TGTGCCAGCAGACCAGACCAGGGGACTCAGCATTTT.

The table lists this clone with many counts. V and J are TRBV5-6 and TRBJ1-3, with D tentatively TRBD1 (6 bases). From germline, CDR1 is SGHDT and CDR2 YYEEEE. V was clipped by 2 bases and J by 0 bases, with 12 bases between them. The CDR3 has 16 amino acids. The chain's CDR3 is CASSFGTPSSGNTIYF. The CDR3 region has the DNA TGTGCCAGCAGCTTTGGGACACCAAGCTCTGGAAACACCATATATTTT.

The V gene is TRBV5-1, the J gene TRBJ2-7; possibly TRBD2 for D (6 bases). Trimming left V 5 bases short and J 2 bases short, with 14 bases between. The CDR3 extends over 14 amino acids. The germline CDR1 and CDR2 sequences are SGHRS and YFSETQ. CDR3 region: CASSTEGGPYEQYF. CDR3 nucleotide sequence: TGCGCCAGCAGTACGGAGGGTGGACCCTACGAGCAGTACTTC.

The chain uses TRBV20-1 and TRBJ2-2, with 10 positions matching TRBD2. The CDR3 length is 17 residues. Trimming cost V 0 bases and J 5 bases; bases outside gene matches: 9. CDR1 and CDR2 (germline): DFQATT, SNEGSKA (reference sequence). The CDR3 spells CSARDSPASGSTGELFF. CDR3 DNA sequence: TGCAGTGCTAGAGATTCCCCGGCTAGCGGGAGTACCGGGGAGCTGTTTTTT.

This clone came up many times. V usage is TRBV14 and J usage is TRBJ2-3, with 8 positions matching TRBD1. The CDR3 spans 14 residues. The germline CDR1 and CDR2 sequences are SGHDN and FVKESK. J gave up 4 bases and V 4 bases, and 4 bases lay outside the gene matches. The chain's CDR3 is CASSPGGAADTQYF. CDR3 nucleotides: TGTGCCAGCAGCCCAGGGGGCGCGGCAGATACGCAGTATTTT.

This clone was counted many times. The chain recombines TRBV6-1 with TRBJ2-3; TRBD2 agrees at 11 bases. CDR3 length: 15 residues. CDR1 is MNHNS, CDR2 SASEGT, per germline. With V trimmed by 6 bases and J by 5 bases, 7 bases remained unmatched. CDR3 sequence: CASRVVAGGVDTQYF. The CDR3 nucleotides read TGTGCCAGCAGGGTAGTAGCGGGGGGGGTAGATACGCAGTATTTT.

Remarks on this clone: This may be a read error, as it is one base from a much larger clone. This CDR3 reads CASSRGPVIDTEAFF. CDR3 nucleotide sequence: TGTGCCAGCAGTCGGGGCCCGGTCATCGACACTGAAGCTTTCTTC. The chain combines TRBV9 with TRBJ1-1; maybe TRBD1 (5 bases). The CDR3 extends over 15 amino acids. Germline V gene data show CDR1 as SGDLS and CDR2 as YYNGEE.

A few counts support this clone. This rearrangement joins TRBV10-3 to TRBJ1-5, with D perhaps matching TRBD1 (5 bases). This CDR3 comprises 13 residues. Trimming removed 2 bases from V and 6 bases from J, with 8 bases in between. Germline assignment: CDR1 ENHRY and CDR2 SYGVKD. Written as DNA, the CDR3 is TGTGCCATCAGTGAGGAGGGGATTCAGCCCCAGCATTTT. Amino acid sequence: CAISEEGIQPQHF.

This clone was seen more than once but under ten times. The chain joins TRBV27 to TRBJ2-7, with TRBD2 as a possible D gene (5 bases). This CDR3 comprises 15 residues. The germline V and J ends were trimmed by 4 bases and 2 bases, with 15 bases remaining between them. Germline loops: CDR1 MNHEY, CDR2 SMNVEV (reference sequence). CDR3 amino acids: CASSSAVVDPYEQYF. DNA for the CDR3: TGTGCCAGCAGTTCAGCGGTGGTTGACCCCTACGAGCAGTACTTC.

In its sample, this clone is medium-sized. This chain connects TRBV4-2 to TRBJ2-7; 8 positions match TRBD2. Germline values: CDR1 LGHNA, CDR2 YNFKEQ. This CDR3 is 15 amino acids long. V lost 1 base to trimming and J lost 4 bases; unmatched junction nucleotides: 6. The CDR3 reads CASSQARGRRYEQYF. The DNA of the CDR3 is TGTGCCAGCAGCCAAGCTCGCGGGAGGCGGTACGAGCAGTACTTC.

This clone was observed many times. This chain uses TRBV11-2 with TRBJ2-5; D is perhaps TRBD1 (5 bases). Trimming left V 5 bases short and J 3 bases short, with 10 bases between. The germline V gene has CDR1 SGHAT and CDR2 FQNNGV. The CDR3 has 13 amino acids. Here the CDR3 reads CASSRSTEETQYF. In DNA, the CDR3 is TGTGCCAGCAGCCGATCGACAGAAGAGACCCAGTACTTC.

This chain connects TRBV5-1 to TRBJ2-7; 13 bases map to TRBD2. The CDR3 has 14 residues. The germline V gene has CDR1 SGHRS and CDR2 YFSETQ. V gave up 4 bases and J gave up 4 bases; unmatched junction bases: 2. In DNA, the CDR3 is TGCGCCAGCAGCAAGGGACTAGCGGGGTACGAGCAGTACTTC. Protein product: CASSKGLAGYEQYF.

This clone was recorded at least ten times. V gene TRBV5-1 combines with J gene TRBJ2-5; 7 bases fit TRBD2. V lost 6 bases and J lost 5; bases outside the gene matches: 19. Per germline, CDR1 SGHRS and CDR2 YFSETQ. This CDR3 contains 17 residues. The CDR3 sequence is CASKGIAGILGAETQYF. The CDR3 DNA sequence: TGCGCCAGCAAGGGAATAGCGGGCATACTCGGGGCGGAGACCCAGTACTTC. The whole variable domain, remainder taken from reference TRBV5-1 and TRBJ2-5, is KAGVTQTPRYLIKTRGQQVTLSCSPISGHRSVSWYQQTPGQGLQFLFEYFSETQRNKGNFPGRFSGRQFSNSRSEMNVSTLELGDSALYLCASKGIAGILGAETQYFGPGTRLLVL.